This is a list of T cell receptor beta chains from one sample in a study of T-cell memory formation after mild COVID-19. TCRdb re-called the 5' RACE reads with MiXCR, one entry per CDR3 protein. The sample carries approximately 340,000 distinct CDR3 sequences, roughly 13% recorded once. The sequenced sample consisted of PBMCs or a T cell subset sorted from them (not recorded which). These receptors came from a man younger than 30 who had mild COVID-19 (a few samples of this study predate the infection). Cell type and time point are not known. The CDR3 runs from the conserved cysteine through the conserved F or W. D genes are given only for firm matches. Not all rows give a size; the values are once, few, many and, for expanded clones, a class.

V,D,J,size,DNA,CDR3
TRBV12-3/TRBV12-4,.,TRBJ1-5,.,TGTGCCAGCAGGACCCCAGGGTCGGGCCAGCCCCAGCATTTT,CASRTPGSGQPQHF
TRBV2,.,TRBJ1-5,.,TGTGCCAGCACCCTTCGGGCCTTTCATCAGCCCCAGCATTTT,CASTLRAFHQPQHF
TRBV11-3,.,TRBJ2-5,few,TGTGCCAGCAGCTCGGGCAGGGGGGCTCAAGAGACCCAGTACTTC,CASSSGRGAQETQYF
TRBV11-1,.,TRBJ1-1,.,TGTGCCAGCAGGGCTCGAGGGGAGGTCACTGAAGCTTTCTTT,CASRARGEVTEAFF
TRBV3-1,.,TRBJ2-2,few,TGTGCCAGCAGCCCCGTGGGGCGCGGGGAGCTGTTTTTT,CASSPVGRGELFF
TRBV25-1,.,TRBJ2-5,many,TGTGCCAGCATCGGCCACAGGGGAGCGGGGGAAGAGACCCAGTACTTC,CASIGHRGAGEETQYF
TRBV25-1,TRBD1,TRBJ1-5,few,TGTGCCACCCACTTGACAGGGGCTCAGCCCCAGCATTTT,CATHLTGAQPQHF
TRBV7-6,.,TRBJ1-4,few,TGTGCCAGCAGCCGCACTAATGAAAAACTGTTTTTT,CASSRTNEKLFF
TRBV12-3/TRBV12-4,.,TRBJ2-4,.,TGTGCCAGCAGTTTAGCTTCGGGACTGGTATTC,CASSLASGLVF
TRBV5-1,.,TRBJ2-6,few,TGCGCCAGCAGCCACCGAGGATCTGGGGCCAACGTCCTGACTTTC,CASSHRGSGANVLTF
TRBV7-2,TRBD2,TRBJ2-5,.,TGTGCCAGCAGCTTAGATCAGGGAGGGCAAGAGACCCAGTACTTC,CASSLDQGGQETQYF
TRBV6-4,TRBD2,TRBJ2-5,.,TGTGCCAGCAGCCGGGAGGACCGGGAGACCCAGTACTTC,CASSREDRETQYF
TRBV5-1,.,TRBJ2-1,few,TGCGCCAGCAGCCAAGGGACGGGGGACTCCTACAATGAGCAGTTCTTC,CASSQGTGDSYNEQFF
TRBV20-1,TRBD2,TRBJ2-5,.,TGCAGTGCTAGAGGGCGGGGGGCCCGAGAGACCCAGTACTTC,CSARGRGARETQYF
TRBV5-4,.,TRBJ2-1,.,TGTGCCAGCAGCCGGGACGGGTGGGATGAGCAGTTCTTC,CASSRDGWDEQFF
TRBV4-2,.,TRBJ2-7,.,TGTGCCAGCAGCCAAGATCGAAACCCAGGGTTTACGGCGTACTTC,CASSQDRNPGFTAYF
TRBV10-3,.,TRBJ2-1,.,TGTGCCATCAGTGGGAGGGAGTACAATGAGCAGTTCTTC,CAISGREYNEQFF
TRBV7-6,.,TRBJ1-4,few,TGTGCCAGCAGCTTACGGTTGGGAGAAAAACTGTTTTTT,CASSLRLGEKLFF
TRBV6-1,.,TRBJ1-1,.,TGTGCCAGCAGCTCCCTGAGGGGTTTAGAAGCTTTCTTT,CASSSLRGLEAFF
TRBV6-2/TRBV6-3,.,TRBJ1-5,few,TGTGCCAGCAGTACCGGGACACTAAATCAGCCCCAGCATTTT,CASSTGTLNQPQHF
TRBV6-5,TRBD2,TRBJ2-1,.,TGTGCCAGCAGTTACACGGGGGGGTACAATGAGCAGTTCTTC,CASSYTGGYNEQFF
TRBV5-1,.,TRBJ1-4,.,TGCGCCAGCAGCCGGGCCCCGAAAGGAAGTAATGAAAAACTGTTTTTT,CASSRAPKGSNEKLFF
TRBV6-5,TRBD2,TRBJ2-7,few,TGTGCCAGCAGTTACACCACTAGCGGGGCTACCTACGAGCAGTACTTC,CASSYTTSGATYEQYF
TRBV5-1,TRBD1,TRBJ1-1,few,TGCGCCAGCAGCGGGACAGGGGGTGAAGCTTTCTTT,CASSGTGGEAFF
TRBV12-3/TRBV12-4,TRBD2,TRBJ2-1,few,TGTGCCAGCAGTTTCCTAGCGGGGCTTGATGAGCAGTTCTTC,CASSFLAGLDEQFF
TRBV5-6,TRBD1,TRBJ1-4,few,TGTGCCAGCAGCTTGGGGAACAGGGGAGATGAAAAACTGTTTTTT,CASSLGNRGDEKLFF
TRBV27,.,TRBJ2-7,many,TGTGCCAGCAGTTTAGGGCCGTTGGGCTCCTACGAGCAGTACTTC,CASSLGPLGSYEQYF
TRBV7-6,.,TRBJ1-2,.,TGTGCCAGCAGCTTATTCTCGGGGCCAGAGGATGGCTACACCTTC,CASSLFSGPEDGYTF
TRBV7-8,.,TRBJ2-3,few,TGTGCCAGCAGCTTCAGCCGAAATACGCAGTATTTT,CASSFSRNTQYF
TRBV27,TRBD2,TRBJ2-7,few,TGTGCCAGCAGTTTAGGGGCTAGCGGAACCTACGAGCAGTACTTC,CASSLGASGTYEQYF
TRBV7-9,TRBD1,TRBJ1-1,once,TGTGCCAGCACCCAAGGACAGGGGACGAACACTGAAGCTTTCTTT,CASTQGQGTNTEAFF
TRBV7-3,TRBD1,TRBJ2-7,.,TGTGCCAGCAGCATGGACAGGGAGCAGAACGAGCAGTACTTC,CASSMDREQNEQYF
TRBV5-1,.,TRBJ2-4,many,TGCGCCAGCAGCGTGAGAGGGCTAGCCAAAAACATTCAGTACTTC,CASSVRGLAKNIQYF
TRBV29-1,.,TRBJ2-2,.,TGCAGCGCCTTTAGTCGGGGCACCGGGGAGCTGTTTTTT,CSAFSRGTGELFF
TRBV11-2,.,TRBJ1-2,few,TGTGCCAGCAGCCCGCCGGGGAGCGTGGATGGCTACACCTTC,CASSPPGSVDGYTF
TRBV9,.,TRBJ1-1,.,TGTGCCAGCAGCGGCCCGGAGGACACTGAAGCTTTCTTT,CASSGPEDTEAFF
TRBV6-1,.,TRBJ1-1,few,TGTGCCAGCAGGCCAGGCCTGGAAGCTTTCTTT,CASRPGLEAFF
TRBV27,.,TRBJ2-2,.,TGTGCCAGCAGTTCTATTTCTCTAGCCGGGTTTTCGGAGCTGTTTTTT,CASSSISLAGFSELFF